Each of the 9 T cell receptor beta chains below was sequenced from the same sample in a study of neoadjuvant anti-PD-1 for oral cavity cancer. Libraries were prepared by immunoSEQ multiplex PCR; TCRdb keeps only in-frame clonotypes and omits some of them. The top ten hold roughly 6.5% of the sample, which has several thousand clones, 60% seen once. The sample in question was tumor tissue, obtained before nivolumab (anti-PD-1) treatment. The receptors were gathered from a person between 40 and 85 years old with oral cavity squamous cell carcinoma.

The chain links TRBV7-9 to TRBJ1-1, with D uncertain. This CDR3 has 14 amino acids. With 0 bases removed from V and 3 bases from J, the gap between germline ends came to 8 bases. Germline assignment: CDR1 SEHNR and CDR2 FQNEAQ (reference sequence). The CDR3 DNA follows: TGTGCCAGCAGCTTAGCCCGGTCCGACACTGAAGCTTTCTTT. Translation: CASSLARSDTEAFF. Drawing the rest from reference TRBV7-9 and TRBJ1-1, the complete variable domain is DTGVSQNPRHKITKRGQNVTFRCDPISEHNRLYWYRQTLGQGPEFLTYFQNEAQLEKSRLLSDRFSAERPKGSFSTLEIQRTEQGDSAMYLCASSLARSDTEAFFGQGTRLTVV.

The CDR3 sequence is CASTPSRRSLDNQPQHF. The DNA of the CDR3 is TGTGCCAGCACCCCAAGCCGCAGAAGTTTGGACAATCAGCCCCAGCATTTT. V usage is TRBV5-8 and J usage is TRBJ1-5; unclear D gene. Germline assignment: CDR1 SGHTS and CDR2 YDEGEE. The CDR3 runs to 17 residues. With 6 bases removed from V and 3 bases from J, the gap between germline ends came to 22 bases.

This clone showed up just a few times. CDR3 nucleotides: TGTGCCAGCTCACCAGGACAGGGAGTCTATGGCTACACCTTC. Its protein is CASSPGQGVYGYTF. The gene calls are TRBV18 and TRBJ1-2; 8 bases fit TRBD1. With 2 bases clipped from V and 4 bases from J, the junction kept 3 bases outside the gene matches. This CDR3 has 14 amino acids. Germline V gene sequence: CDR1 KGHSH, CDR2 LQKENI.

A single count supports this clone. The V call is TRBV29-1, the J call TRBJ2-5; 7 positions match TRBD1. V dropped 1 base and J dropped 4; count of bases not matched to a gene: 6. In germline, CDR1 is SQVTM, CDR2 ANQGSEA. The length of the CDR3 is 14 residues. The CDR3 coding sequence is TGCAGCGTTGAAGGGCAGGGGGTAGGAGAGACCCAGTACTTC. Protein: CSVEGQGVGETQYF.

The CDR3 loop reads CASTLTGRVGDTQYF. The DNA of the CDR3 is TGTGCCAGCACCTTGACTGGGCGTGTTGGAGATACGCAGTATTTT. The chain employs TRBV27 and TRBJ2-3; unclear D gene. CDR1 is MNHEY, CDR2 SMNVEV, per germline (reference sequence). The CDR3 consists of 15 residues. V dropped 7 bases and J dropped 5 bases, with 19 bases sitting between them.

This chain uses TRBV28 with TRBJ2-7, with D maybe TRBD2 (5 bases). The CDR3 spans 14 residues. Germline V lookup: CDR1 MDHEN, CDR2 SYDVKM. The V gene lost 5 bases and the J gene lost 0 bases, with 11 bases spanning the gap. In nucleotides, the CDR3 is TGTGCCAGCAGTCCCGGACTTCACTCCTACGAGCAGTACTTC. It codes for CASSPGLHSYEQYF.

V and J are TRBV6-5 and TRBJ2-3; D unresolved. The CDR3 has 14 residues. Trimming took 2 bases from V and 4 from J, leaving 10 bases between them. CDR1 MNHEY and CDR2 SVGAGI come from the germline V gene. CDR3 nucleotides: TGTGCCAGCAGTTACGATTCCCCTCCAGATACGCAGTATTTT. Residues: CASSYDSPPDTQYF.

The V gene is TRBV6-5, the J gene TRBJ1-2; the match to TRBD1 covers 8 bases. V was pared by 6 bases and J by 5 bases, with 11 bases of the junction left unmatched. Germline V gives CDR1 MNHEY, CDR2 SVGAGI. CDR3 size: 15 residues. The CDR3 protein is CASSRSGQGIYGYTF. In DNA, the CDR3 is TGTGCCAGCAGCAGATCTGGACAGGGAATTTATGGCTACACCTTC.

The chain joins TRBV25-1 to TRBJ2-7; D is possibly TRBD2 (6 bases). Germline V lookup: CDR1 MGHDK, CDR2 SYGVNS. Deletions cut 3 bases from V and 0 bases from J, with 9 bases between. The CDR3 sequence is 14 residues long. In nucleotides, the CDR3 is TGTGCCAGCAGTGAGATGGGAGGCTCCTACGAGCAGTACTTC. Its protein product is CASSEMGGSYEQYF.